The source of this T cell receptor beta chain is a study of vaccination and CD4 T cells after COVID-19 (dated by TCRdb to about 2022). Background on the whole study: Convalescent patients had a positive SARS-CoV-2 result on nasal swab PCR, and of these patients, some ten had mild disease and one had severe disease. The time from the second vaccine dose to post-vaccine blood sampling had a median of roughly 70 days and ranged from 14 to 241 days. Post-COVID blood samples were collected from convalescent patients a median of approximately 100 days after diagnosis, with a range of roughly 30 to 161 days. Each participant got two doses of either the Pfizer-BioNTech BNT162b2 vaccine (n=8) or the Moderna mRNA-1273 vaccine (n=2). Control cultures used a CEFX viral epitope pool as positive control, an HIV-1 Nef peptide pool as negative control, or no peptide. In 9 to 11 COVID-19 convalescent patients and several infection-naive healthy vaccine recipients, researchers compared the spike-specific CD4+ TCR repertoire from before mRNA vaccination with the repertoire from after. For stimulating the cultures, overlapping spike peptide pools were used, derived from SARS-CoV-2 as well as from the common cold coronaviruses HCoV-NL63, HCoV-OC43 and HCoV-229E. In the convalescent cohort there were six males and four females, among whom were two Hispanic individuals, seven Caucasians, two Asians and one multiracial person.

Library construction relied on PCR. TCR sequencing of DNA from cultured CD4+ T cells used the Oncomine TCR Beta short-read assay at the Johns Hopkins FTIC core. The QIAamp micro DNA kit was used to extract genomic DNA from the cultured CD4+ T cells. Oncomine TCR Beta libraries made from cultured CD4+ T cells were pooled using unique dual indexes and sequenced on an Illumina iSeq 100. The study's own analysis went as follows. Non-productive sequences were filtered out, and CDR3s that did not start with C, did not end with F or W, or were shorter than 7 amino acids were discarded. Antigen-specific clonotypes were identified with the MANAFEST web application by comparing peptide-stimulated wells with reference and other culture wells. Positive clones required FDR below 0.05, an odds ratio above 5, and productive frequency above 0.1% in at least two of three replicate wells. A clonotype counted as cross-reactive if it showed significant expansion both in the SARS-CoV-2 spike wells and in at least one common cold coronavirus spike condition. CDR3 homology was assessed with Levenshtein distances (stringdist) and unrooted phylogenetic trees (ape) in R version 3.6.1. TCRdb applied fastp at Q25 and MiXCR to the public reads, then kept only in-frame beta chains. Every entry covers one CDR3 protein and lists the most common genes and DNA from its rows. Clone size and V and J calls follow TCRdb, not the original study. The sample table records 15,000 to 25,000 distinct CDR3 sequences; about two fifths of these occur just once. The top ten clones comprise 14% of the sample.

Results the study describes overall, beyond this receptor: Among convalescent patients, a median 86.3% of the SARS-CoV-2-reactive clones seen after vaccination appeared only after vaccination, which suggests priming specific to the vaccine. The median number of SARS-CoV-2-reactive clonotypes rose from around 20 after infection to about 40 after vaccination, but the change was not significant. Relatively few convalescent patients were included in the study, and early timepoints after natural infection were not analyzed. Nearly all vaccine-specific clones in convalescent patients (304 of 307) were mono-reactive for SARS-CoV-2 spike rather than cross-reactive with common cold coronaviruses.

Looking up the germline V gene yields CDR1 MDHEN and CDR2 SYDVKM. The CDR3 numbers 14 residues from cysteine through phenylalanine. Only the CDR3 part of the read is kept: 42 bases, read in frame from the first base. The germline V end is reduced by 10 bases and the J end by 1 base; junction bases left unmatched: 10. According to the study, the label for this sample's treatment or condition signals: roughly nine-day PBMC culture with coronavirus spike peptide pools or control peptides (ViraFEST assay). The ViraFEST assay, used in the study, expanded antigen-specific T cells with peptide pools and then identified the expanded clonotypes through TCR sequencing. Positive SARS-CoV-2 PCR tests in the convalescent patients dated from March to December 2020, before Alpha, Beta and Delta variants emerged in the United States. Each well held some 2 million PBMCs cultured with approximately 9.2 ug/ml peptide pools in IMDM containing roughly 5% human AB serum and 9 to 10 IU/ml IL-2. On days 3 and 7, half of the culture medium was replaced with fresh IL-2-containing medium. CD4+ T cells were isolated after roughly eleven days of culture through negative selection using the EasySep CD4+ T cell isolation kit. PBMCs were separated from whole blood using Ficoll-Paque Plus gradient centrifugation and then either used fresh or cryopreserved at -140C. Culture conditions were generally each tested in triplicate wells.

Note on this clonotype: Which antigen it targets is not known. Base-call qualities are not available, and no considerably larger clone is one nucleotide away.

The sequence is built from TRBV28 and TRBJ2-7, with 7 central nucleotides matching TRBD1. The source material was cultured CD4+ T cells from blood. The clonotype originates from a human donor with COVID-19. The sequenced DNA: TGTGCCACCTCGGGAAGGGGGCCTTCCTACGAGCAGTACTTC. The resulting protein is CATSGRGPSYEQYF.